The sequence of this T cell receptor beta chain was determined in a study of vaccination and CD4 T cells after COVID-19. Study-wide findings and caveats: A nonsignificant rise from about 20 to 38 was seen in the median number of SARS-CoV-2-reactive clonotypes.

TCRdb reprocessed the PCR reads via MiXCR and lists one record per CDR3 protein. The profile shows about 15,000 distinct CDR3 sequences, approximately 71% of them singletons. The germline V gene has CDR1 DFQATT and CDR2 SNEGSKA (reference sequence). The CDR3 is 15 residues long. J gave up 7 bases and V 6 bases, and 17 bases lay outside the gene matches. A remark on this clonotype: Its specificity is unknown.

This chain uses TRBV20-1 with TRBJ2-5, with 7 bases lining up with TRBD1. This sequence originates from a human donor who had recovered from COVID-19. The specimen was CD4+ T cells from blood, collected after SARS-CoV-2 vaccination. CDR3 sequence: CSAEDLTDRQGTQYF. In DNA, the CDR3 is TGCAGTGCAGAAGACTTGACAGACAGACAGGGGACCCAGTACTTC.